These T cell receptor beta chains were read from a single sample in a study of cytomegalovirus exposure and HLA in healthy donors. TCRdb's copy holds only in-frame clones and misses some; the assay was immunoSEQ multiplex PCR. The repertoire holds under 200,000 clones, with 80% to 85% as singletons. Sequenced: PBMCs. These TCRs come from a young woman in good health and CMV-seropositive. CDR3s include the opening cysteine and the closing phenylalanine or tryptophan. D genes are given only for firm matches. Part of the rows lack a size; the others show once, few, many or a class for expanded clones.

V gene	D gene	J gene	clone size	CDR3 DNA	CDR3 protein
TRBV29-1	TRBD1	TRBJ1-1	-	TGCAGCGTTCAGGGACAGGTGAGGGAAGCTTTCTTT	CSVQGQVREAFF
TRBV5-1	TRBD2	TRBJ2-1	-	TGCGCCAGCAGCGTAGGACTAGCCAATGAGCAGTTCTTC	CASSVGLANEQFF
TRBV18	-	TRBJ1-3	few	TGTGCCAGCTCACCACAGGGGTCTGGAAACACCATATATTTT	CASSPQGSGNTIYF
TRBV5-1	TRBD2	TRBJ2-1	-	TGCGCCAGCAGCACCGGGACTAGCGGGGGGGGAGGTGAGCAGTTCTTC	CASSTGTSGGGGEQFF
TRBV30	-	TRBJ2-1	-	TGTGCCTGGAGCGCAACTTCGGTCGCTAGTGAGCAGTTCTTC	CAWSATSVASEQFF
TRBV5-1	TRBD1	TRBJ2-2	-	TGCGCCAGCAGCTTGTTCCAGGGGGCGTCCGGGGAGCTGTTTTTT	CASSLFQGASGELFF
TRBV19	-	TRBJ1-1	-	TGTGCCTCTTTTCCCCGGGCGGGGGGCTGGACTGAAGCTTTCTTT	CASFPRAGGWTEAFF
TRBV6-1	-	TRBJ1-1	-	TGTGCCAGCAGCCGACGTACAGGGAACACTGAAGCTTTCTTT	CASSRRTGNTEAFF
TRBV2	TRBD1	TRBJ2-7	-	TGTGCCAGCAGTGCGACAGGGAACTATGGAAGCGAGCAGTACTTC	CASSATGNYGSEQYF
TRBV20-1	-	TRBJ1-2	-	TGCAGTGCTGGGGGGATCTATGGCTACACCTTC	CSAGGIYGYTF
TRBV6-1	-	TRBJ1-5	-	TGTGCCAGCAGTGATGCGGGGAATCAGCCCCAGCATTTT	CASSDAGNQPQHF
TRBV9	-	TRBJ2-3	-	TGTGCCAGCAGCGTAGGTTGGCGGCATGTCACAGATACGCAGTATTTT	CASSVGWRHVTDTQYF
TRBV7-9	TRBD2	TRBJ2-7	-	TGTGCCAGCAGCCCGACGGGGAGGAGCGGGGGAGCAGAAGCCTACGAGCAGTACTTC	CASSPTGRSGGAEAYEQYF
TRBV30	-	TRBJ1-5	-	TGTGCCTGGAGTGTCCGTAGCAATCAGCCCCAGCATTTT	CAWSVRSNQPQHF
TRBV29-1	TRBD2	TRBJ2-7	-	TGCAGCGTTGGCGGCGGGGGGATCTACGAGCAGTACTTC	CSVGGGGIYEQYF
TRBV11-2	-	TRBJ2-7	-	TGTGCCGTGAACCTTGCAGGCGCCTACGAGCAGTACTTC	CAVNLAGAYEQYF
TRBV6-4	-	TRBJ1-1	-	TGTGCCAGCGCCCGTGTAACCGCGCCGGGCACTGAAGCTTTCTTT	CASARVTAPGTEAFF
TRBV6-1	-	TRBJ1-1	once	TGTGCCAGCAGTGAAGCTGGGGGGGCTACTGAAGCTTTCTTT	CASSEAGGATEAFF
TRBV2	-	TRBJ1-2	-	TGTGCCAGCACTCAGAGCGGGTTTGGTGGCTACACCTTC	CASTQSGFGGYTF
TRBV29-1	-	TRBJ1-4	-	TGCAGCGGACTATTCTGGGAAAAACTGTTTTTT	CSGLFWEKLFF
TRBV7-9	-	TRBJ1-2	-	TGTGCCAGCAGCCTGAACACCAACTATGGCTACACCTTC	CASSLNTNYGYTF
TRBV27	TRBD2	TRBJ2-3	-	TGTGCCAGCAGTTTATCTGCGGGGGTGAGCACAGATACGCAGTATTTT	CASSLSAGVSTDTQYF
TRBV2	-	TRBJ1-2	-	TGTGCCAGCAGTGTGAACAGGGCCAGAATTTACACCTTC	CASSVNRARIYTF
TRBV19	-	TRBJ2-5	-	TGTGCCAGTAGTACAGGGGCCCAAGAGACCCAGTACTTC	CASSTGAQETQYF
TRBV19	TRBD1	TRBJ1-3	once	TGTGCCAGTAGTGTACAGGGGACGGGAAACACCATATATTTT	CASSVQGTGNTIYF
TRBV5-1	TRBD1	TRBJ1-1	-	TGCGCCAGCAGCTCAACCCGGGGACAGCGGAACACTGAAGCTTTCTTT	CASSSTRGQRNTEAFF
TRBV5-1	TRBD1	TRBJ2-2	-	TGCGCCAGCGTAGGACAGGGGGAATCCGGGGAGCTGTTTTTT	CASVGQGESGELFF
TRBV11-3	-	TRBJ1-2	once	TGTGCCAGCAGCTCCGGACAGTCAAGTGGCTACACCTTC	CASSSGQSSGYTF
TRBV7-2	-	TRBJ1-2	-	TGTGCCAGCAGTCCTCGGGCAGGGGAGGGGTATGGCTACACCTTC	CASSPRAGEGYGYTF
TRBV18	-	TRBJ2-1	-	TGTGCCAGCTCACCACTGACCCTAGGTAATGAGCAGTTCTTC	CASSPLTLGNEQFF